Included here is one T cell receptor beta chain sequence, with context. Its antigen is as yet unknown. Sequenced by immunoSEQ multiplex PCR; TCRdb stores in-frame clones only, minus some. Of under 75,000 clones listed, 65% to 75% were seen once; the top ten hold around two fifths. This sample is part of a study of cytotoxic CD8 clonotypes in ibrutinib-treated CLL. General study results and limits: Clonality at baseline surpassed age-matched healthy donors and tracked circulating CD8+ T-cell counts.

There are 11 residues in the CDR3. CDR1 and CDR2 (germline): SGHTA, FQGTGA. The V end lost 6 bases, the J end lost 5 bases, and 7 bases lay between the germline ends. The chain joins TRBV7-3 to TRBJ2-5; D uncertain. Here the sequenced sample was PBMCs, taken after 12 months of ibrutinib treatment. The receptor's source is a human donor with chronic lymphocytic leukemia. The CDR3 sequence: CASSFGETQYF. In nucleotides, the CDR3 is TGTGCCAGCAGTTTTGGGGAGACCCAGTACTTC.